This T cell receptor (beta chain) was sequenced during a study of metastatic and nonmetastatic thyroid tumors. Overall study context: Repertoires were compared across blood and tumor or nodule tissue from malignant and benign thyroid patients. Points from the study as a whole: It was reported that TCR beta diversity was significantly higher in malignant thyroid tumors than benign nodules, in blood and tumor.

Note on this clone: Antigen unknown.

Under the authors' procedure: Construction of a distant-metastasis classifier for papillary thyroid cancer relied on CDR3 differences across clinicopathological groups. TCRdb re-clonotyped the PCR reads via MiXCR. These V and J calls originate from TCRdb's pipeline instead of the authors' own analysis. This sample yields roughly 40,000 clones, of which roughly 26% are seen a single time; about 14% belongs to the top ten. All patients were untreated before thyroid surgery. The CDR3 length is 14 residues. Germline V gene lookup returns CDR1 SGHNT and CDR2 YENEEA. The V end was cut by 3 bases, the J end by 3 bases, with 12 bases between.

The chain employs TRBV11-3 and TRBJ2-7; D is perhaps TRBD2 (5 bases). Sequenced sample: tumor tissue. This clonotype was sampled from a female donor with papillary thyroid cancer or a benign thyroid nodule (not recorded which). Some clones in this sample may be carry-over from other donors' samples. The CDR3 loop is CASSLSGASYEQYF. The CDR3 DNA reads TGTGCCAGCAGCTTGAGCGGAGCGAGCTACGAGCAGTACTTC.